The source of this T cell receptor (beta chain) is a study of T cell repertoires in cytomegalovirus infection. Across the whole study: CMV infection and matching HLA type were both indicated by public TCR beta signatures. Overall study findings and caveats: CMV-specific TCR beta clonotypes restricted by HLA-C dominated the ex vivo response. Summed frequency of public TCR beta families distinguished CMV carriers with the relevant HLA.

Germline CDR1 and CDR2: SQVTM and ANQGSEA. The CDR3 covers 15 residues. Trimming removed 7 bases from V and 2 bases from J; junction bases left unmatched: 10. As regards this clonotype: Its antigen is undetermined.

TCRdb fed the reads into MiXCR, producing one record per CDR3 protein. The sample shows roughly 200,000 distinct CDR3 sequences, 9.5% of them seen only once. The receptor comes from a human donor in good health (CMV status not recorded). Some clones in this sample may be carry-over from other donors' samples. V and J are TRBV29-1 and TRBJ1-2; 10 bases are shared with TRBD1. The sequenced material came from PBMCs. The CDR3 DNA is TGCAGCGACCACCGGGACAGGGGTGCGAACTATGGCTACACCTTC. It translates to CSDHRDRGANYGYTF.